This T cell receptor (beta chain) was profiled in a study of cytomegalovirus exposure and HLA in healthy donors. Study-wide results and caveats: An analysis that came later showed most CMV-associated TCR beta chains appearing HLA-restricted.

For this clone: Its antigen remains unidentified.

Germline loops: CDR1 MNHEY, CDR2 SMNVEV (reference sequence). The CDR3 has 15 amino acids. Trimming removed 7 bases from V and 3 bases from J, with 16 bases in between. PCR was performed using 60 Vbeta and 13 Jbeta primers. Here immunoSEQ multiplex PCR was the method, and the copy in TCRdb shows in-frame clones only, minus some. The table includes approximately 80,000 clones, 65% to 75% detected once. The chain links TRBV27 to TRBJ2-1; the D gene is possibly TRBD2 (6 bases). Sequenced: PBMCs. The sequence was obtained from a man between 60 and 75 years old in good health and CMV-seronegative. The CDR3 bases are TGTGCCAGCAATCCCGGGGGTGCGGTCTACAATGAGCAGTTCTTC. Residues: CASNPGGAVYNEQFF.